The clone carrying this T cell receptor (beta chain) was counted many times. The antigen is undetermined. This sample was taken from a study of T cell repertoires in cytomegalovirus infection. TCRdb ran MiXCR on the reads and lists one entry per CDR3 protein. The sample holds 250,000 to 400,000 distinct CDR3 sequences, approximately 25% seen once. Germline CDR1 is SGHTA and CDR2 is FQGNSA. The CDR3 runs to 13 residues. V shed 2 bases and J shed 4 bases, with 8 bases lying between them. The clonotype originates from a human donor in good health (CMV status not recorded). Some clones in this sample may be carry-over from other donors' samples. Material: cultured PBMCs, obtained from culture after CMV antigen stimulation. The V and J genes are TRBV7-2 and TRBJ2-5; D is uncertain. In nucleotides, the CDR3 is TGTGCCAGCAGCTTACGGCGGCGAGAGACCCAGTACTTC. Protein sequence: CASSLRRRETQYF.